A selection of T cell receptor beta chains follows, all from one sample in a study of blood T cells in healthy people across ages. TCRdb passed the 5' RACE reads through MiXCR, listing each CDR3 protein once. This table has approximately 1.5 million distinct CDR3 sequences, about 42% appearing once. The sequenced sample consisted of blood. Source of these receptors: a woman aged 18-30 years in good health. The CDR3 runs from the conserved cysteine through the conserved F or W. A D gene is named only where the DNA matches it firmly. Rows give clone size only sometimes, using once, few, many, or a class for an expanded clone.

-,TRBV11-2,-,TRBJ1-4,CTSSANSEGDEKLFF,TGTACCAGCAGCGCAAACTCGGAAGGGGATGAAAAACTGTTTTTT
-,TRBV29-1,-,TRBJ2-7,CSVEDRAGTLYEQYF,TGCAGCGTTGAAGATCGGGCGGGGACCTTGTACGAGCAGTACTTC
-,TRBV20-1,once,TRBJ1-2,CSAREGPPRDGYTF,TGCAGTGCTAGAGAAGGCCCCCCAAGGGATGGCTACACCTTC
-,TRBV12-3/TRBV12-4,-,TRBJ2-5,CASSFGGHQETQYF,TGTGCCAGCAGTTTTGGGGGGCACCAAGAGACCCAGTACTTC
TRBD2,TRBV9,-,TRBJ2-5,CASSPRLAGGPAETQYF,TGTGCCAGCAGCCCTAGACTAGCGGGAGGGCCGGCGGAGACCCAGTACTTC
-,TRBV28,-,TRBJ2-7,CASSGPGVYYEQYF,TGTGCCAGCAGTGGGCCAGGGGTATACTACGAGCAGTACTTC
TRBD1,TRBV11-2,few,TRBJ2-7,CASSRDRGQFYEQYF,TGTGCCAGCAGCCGCGACAGGGGACAATTCTACGAGCAGTACTTC
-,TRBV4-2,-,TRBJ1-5,CASSLTRATNQPQHF,TGTGCCAGCAGCCTGACCCGCGCGACGAATCAGCCCCAGCATTTT
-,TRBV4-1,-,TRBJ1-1,CASSHWAGGATEAFF,TGCGCCAGCAGCCACTGGGCCGGCGGGGCCACTGAAGCTTTCTTT
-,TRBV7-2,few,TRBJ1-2,CASSPRQYSNYGYTF,TGTGCCAGCAGCCCCCGACAGTACTCTAACTATGGCTACACCTTC
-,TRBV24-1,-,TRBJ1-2,CATKQGDNYGYTF,TGTGCCACCAAACAGGGCGATAACTATGGCTACACCTTC
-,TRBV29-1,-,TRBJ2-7,CSVLGSEYEQYF,TGCAGCGTTTTGGGGTCAGAATACGAGCAGTACTTC
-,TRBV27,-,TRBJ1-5,CASSWSRDQPQHF,TGTGCCAGCAGTTGGTCCCGGGACCAGCCCCAGCATTTT
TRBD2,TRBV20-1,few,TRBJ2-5,CSASGRKAGGMSETQYF,TGCAGTGCTAGTGGTAGAAAGGCGGGGGGTATGTCGGAGACCCAGTACTTC
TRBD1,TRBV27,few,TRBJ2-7,CASSFKGAQLVEQYF,TGTGCCAGCAGTTTCAAGGGGGCGCAATTGGTCGAGCAGTACTTC
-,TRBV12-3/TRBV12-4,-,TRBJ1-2,CARSPTGSYNGYTF,TGTGCCCGCAGTCCTACCGGGAGTTATAATGGCTACACCTTC
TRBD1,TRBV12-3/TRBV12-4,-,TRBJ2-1,CASRGDRSYNEQFF,TGTGCCAGCAGGGGGGACAGATCCTACAATGAGCAGTTCTTC
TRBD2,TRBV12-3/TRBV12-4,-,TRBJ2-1,CASSKTSANNEQFF,TGTGCCAGCAGTAAGACTAGCGCTAACAATGAGCAGTTCTTC
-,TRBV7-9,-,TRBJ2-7,CAGSPLWPYEQYF,TGTGCCGGCAGCCCTTTGTGGCCTTACGAGCAGTACTTC
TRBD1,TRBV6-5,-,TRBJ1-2,CASSYSGTGDLANYGYTF,TGTGCCAGCAGTTACTCAGGGACAGGAGATTTAGCTAACTATGGCTACACCTTC
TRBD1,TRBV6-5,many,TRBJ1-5,CASSYSRTGFNQPQHF,TGTGCCAGCAGTTACTCGCGGACAGGATTTAATCAGCCCCAGCATTTT
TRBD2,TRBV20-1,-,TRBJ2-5,CSARTSAYNEQYF,TGCAGTGCTAGAACTAGCGCCTACAATGAGCAGTACTTC
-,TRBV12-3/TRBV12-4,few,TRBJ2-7,CASSFLRSYEQYF,TGTGCCAGCAGTTTCTTGCGTTCCTACGAGCAGTACTTC
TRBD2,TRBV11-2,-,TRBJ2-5,CASSLWLAGGEETQYF,TGTGCCAGCAGCTTATGGCTAGCGGGAGGGGAAGAGACCCAGTACTTC
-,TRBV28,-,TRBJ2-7,CASTPSGTNSYEQYF,TGTGCCAGCACCCCTTCCGGGACAAACTCCTACGAGCAGTACTTC
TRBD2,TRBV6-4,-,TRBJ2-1,CASSDGLAGGNEQFF,TGTGCCAGCAGTGACGGACTAGCGGGAGGTAATGAGCAGTTCTTC
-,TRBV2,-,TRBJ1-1,CASSVMNTEAFF,TGTGCCAGCAGTGTCATGAACACTGAAGCTTTCTTT
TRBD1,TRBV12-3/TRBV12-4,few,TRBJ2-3,CASSYIGQGVTQYF,TGTGCCAGCAGTTACATCGGACAGGGGGTTACGCAGTATTTT
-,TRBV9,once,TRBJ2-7,CASSAEDYSYEQYF,TGTGCCAGCAGCGCAGAGGACTATTCCTACGAGCAGTACTTC
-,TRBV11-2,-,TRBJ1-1,CASSLEIGAEAFF,TGTGCCAGCAGCTTGGAGATCGGCGCTGAAGCTTTCTTT
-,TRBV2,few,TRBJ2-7,CASSEVGNYEQYF,TGTGCCAGCAGTGAAGTCGGTAACTACGAGCAGTACTTC
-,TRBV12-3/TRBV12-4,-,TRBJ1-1,CASSVSRNTEAFF,TGTGCCAGCAGTGTGAGTCGGAACACTGAAGCTTTCTTT
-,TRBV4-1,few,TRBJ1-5,CASSQDAGRDQPQHF,TGCGCCAGCAGCCAAGATGCAGGGCGAGATCAGCCCCAGCATTTT
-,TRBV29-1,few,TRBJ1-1,CSVVALNMNTEAFF,TGCAGCGTTGTGGCGCTAAATATGAACACTGAAGCTTTCTTT
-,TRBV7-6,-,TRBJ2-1,CASSTRSLENEQFF,TGTGCCAGCAGCACCCGGTCCCTCGAAAATGAGCAGTTCTTC
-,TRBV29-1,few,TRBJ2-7,CSSVGGGGEYNEQYF,TGCAGCTCCGTTGGGGGCGGGGGCGAGTACAATGAGCAGTACTTC
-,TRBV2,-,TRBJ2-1,CASVTRKGDEQFF,TGTGCCAGCGTCACGAGAAAAGGGGATGAGCAGTTCTTC
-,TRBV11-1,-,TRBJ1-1,CATHPFKGTFSWLFGGPEAFF,TGTGCCACCCATCCTTTTAAGGGGACCTTTTCCTGGCTGTTTGGGGGACCTGAAGCTTTCTTT
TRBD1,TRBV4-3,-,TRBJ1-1,CASSGAGTGETEAFF,TGCGCCAGCAGCGGGGCCGGGACAGGTGAAACTGAAGCTTTCTTT
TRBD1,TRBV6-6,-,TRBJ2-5,CASSYDRAPGQETQYF,TGTGCCAGCAGTTACGACAGGGCCCCGGGGCAAGAGACCCAGTACTTC
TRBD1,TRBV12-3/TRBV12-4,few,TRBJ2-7,CASSPGTGGNYEQYF,TGTGCCAGCAGTCCCGGGACAGGGGGTAACTACGAGCAGTACTTC
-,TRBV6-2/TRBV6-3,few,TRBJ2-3,CASSYAKGATTDTQYF,TGTGCCAGCAGTTACGCTAAAGGAGCAACCACAGATACACAGTATTTT
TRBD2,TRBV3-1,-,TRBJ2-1,CASSFRLAGAYNEQFF,TGTGCCAGCAGCTTCCGACTAGCGGGGGCCTACAATGAGCAGTTCTTC
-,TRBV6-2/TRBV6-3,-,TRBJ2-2,CASSWVTGELFF,TGTGCCAGCAGTTGGGTCACCGGGGAGCTGTTTTTT
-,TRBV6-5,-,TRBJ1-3,CASSWSGENTIYF,TGTGCCAGCAGTTGGTCAGGGGAGAACACCATATATTTT
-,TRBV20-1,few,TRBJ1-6,CSASRERNSPLHF,TGCAGTGCTAGCAGGGAACGGAATTCACCCCTCCACTTT
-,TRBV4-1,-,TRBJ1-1,CASSQEAPTEAFF,TGCGCCAGCAGCCAAGAGGCCCCCACTGAAGCTTTCTTT
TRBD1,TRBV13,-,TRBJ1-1,CASRLTGTGESTEAFF,TGTGCCAGCAGACTAACCGGGACAGGGGAATCCACTGAAGCTTTCTTT
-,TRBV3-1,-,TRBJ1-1,CASSIPGRWGEAFF,TGTGCCAGCAGCATACCGGGACGGTGGGGGGAAGCTTTCTTT
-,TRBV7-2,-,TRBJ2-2,CASSLDVGTGELFF,TGTGCCAGCAGCTTAGACGTAGGGACCGGGGAGCTGTTTTTT
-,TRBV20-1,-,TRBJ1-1,CSASAPGIMNTEAFF,TGCAGTGCTAGCGCCCCGGGGATTATGAACACTGAAGCTTTCTTT